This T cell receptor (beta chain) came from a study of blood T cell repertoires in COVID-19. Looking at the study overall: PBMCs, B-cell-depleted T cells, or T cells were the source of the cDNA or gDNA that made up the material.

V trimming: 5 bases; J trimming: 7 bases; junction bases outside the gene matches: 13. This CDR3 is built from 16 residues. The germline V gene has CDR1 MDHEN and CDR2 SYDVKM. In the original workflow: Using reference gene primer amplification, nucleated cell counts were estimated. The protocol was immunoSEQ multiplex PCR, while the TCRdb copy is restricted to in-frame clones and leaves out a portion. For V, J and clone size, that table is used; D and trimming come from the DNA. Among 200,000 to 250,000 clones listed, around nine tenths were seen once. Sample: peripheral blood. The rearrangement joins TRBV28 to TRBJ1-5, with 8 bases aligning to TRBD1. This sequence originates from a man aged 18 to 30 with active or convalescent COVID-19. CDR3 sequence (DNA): TGTGCCAGCAGTCCCGTCCAGGGGGCGGGTAACCAGCCCCAGCATTTT. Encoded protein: CASSPVQGAGNQPQHF.